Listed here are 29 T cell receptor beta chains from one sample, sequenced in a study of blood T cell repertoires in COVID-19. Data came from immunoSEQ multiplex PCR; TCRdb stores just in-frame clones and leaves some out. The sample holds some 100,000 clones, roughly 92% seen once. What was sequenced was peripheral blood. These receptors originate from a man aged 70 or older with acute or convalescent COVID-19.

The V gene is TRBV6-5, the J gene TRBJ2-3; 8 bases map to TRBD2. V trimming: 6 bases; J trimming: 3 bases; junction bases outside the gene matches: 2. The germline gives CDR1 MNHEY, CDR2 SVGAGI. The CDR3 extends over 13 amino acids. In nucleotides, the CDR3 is TGTGCCAGCAGGCCTAGCGGGACAGATACGCAGTATTTT. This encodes CASRPSGTDTQYF.

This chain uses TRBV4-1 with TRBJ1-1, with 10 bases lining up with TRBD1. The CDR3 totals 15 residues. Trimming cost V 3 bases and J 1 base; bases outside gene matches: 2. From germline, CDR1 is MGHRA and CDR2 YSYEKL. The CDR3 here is CASSHRQGANTEAFF. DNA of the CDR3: TGCGCCAGCAGCCACCGACAGGGGGCGAACACTGAAGCTTTCTTT.

CDR3 in DNA: TGTGCCAGTAGTACAAGGGACAGGTACAATCAGCCCCAGCATTTT. Protein sequence: CASSTRDRYNQPQHF. The chain uses TRBV19 and TRBJ1-5, with TRBD1 identical over 8 bases. The CDR3 runs to 15 residues. CDR1 and CDR2 from the germline V gene are LNHDA and SQIVND (reference sequence). The V and J ends lost 4 bases and 3 bases, in that order; junction bases with no gene match: 5.

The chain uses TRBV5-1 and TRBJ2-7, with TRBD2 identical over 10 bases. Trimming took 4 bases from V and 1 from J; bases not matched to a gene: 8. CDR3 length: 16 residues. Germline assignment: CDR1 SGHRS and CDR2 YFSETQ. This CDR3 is CASSPLAGVGSYEQYF. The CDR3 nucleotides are TGCGCCAGCAGCCCCCTAGCGGGAGTAGGATCCTACGAGCAGTACTTC.

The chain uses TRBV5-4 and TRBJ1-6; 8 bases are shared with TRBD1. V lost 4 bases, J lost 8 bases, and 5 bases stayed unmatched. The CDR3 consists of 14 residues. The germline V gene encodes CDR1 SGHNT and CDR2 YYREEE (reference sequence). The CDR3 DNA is TGTGCCAGCAGCCCCACAGGGGGGCATTCACCCCTCCACTTT. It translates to CASSPTGGHSPLHF.

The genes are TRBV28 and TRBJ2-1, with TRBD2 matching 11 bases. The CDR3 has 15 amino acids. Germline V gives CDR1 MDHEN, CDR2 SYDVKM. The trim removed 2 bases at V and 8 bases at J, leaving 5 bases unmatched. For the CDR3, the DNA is TGTGCCAGCAGTTTAACTAGCGGGGGCGGTTATGAGCAGTTCTTC. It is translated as CASSLTSGGGYEQFF.

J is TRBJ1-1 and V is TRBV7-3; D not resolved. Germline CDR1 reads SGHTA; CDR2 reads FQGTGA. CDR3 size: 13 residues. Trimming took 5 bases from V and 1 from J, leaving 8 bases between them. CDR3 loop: CASSIQQNTEAFF. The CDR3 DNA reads TGTGCCAGCAGCATCCAACAGAACACTGAAGCTTTCTTT.

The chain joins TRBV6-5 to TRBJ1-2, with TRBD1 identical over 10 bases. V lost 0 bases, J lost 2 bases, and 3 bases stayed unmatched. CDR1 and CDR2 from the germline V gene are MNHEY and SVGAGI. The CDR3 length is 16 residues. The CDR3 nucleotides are TGTGCCAGCAGTTACTCGAGACAGGGGGCCAACTATGGCTACACCTTC. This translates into CASSYSRQGANYGYTF.

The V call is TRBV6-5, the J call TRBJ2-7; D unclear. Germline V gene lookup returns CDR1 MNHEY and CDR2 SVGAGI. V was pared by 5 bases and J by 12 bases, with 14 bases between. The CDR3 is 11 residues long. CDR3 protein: CASSLGQSVYF. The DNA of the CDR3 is TGTGCCAGCAGTCTAGGCCAGAGTGTGTACTTC.

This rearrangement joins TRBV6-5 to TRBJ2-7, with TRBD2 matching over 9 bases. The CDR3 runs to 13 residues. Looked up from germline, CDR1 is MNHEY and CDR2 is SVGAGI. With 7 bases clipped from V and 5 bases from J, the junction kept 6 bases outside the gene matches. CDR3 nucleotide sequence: TGTGCCAGCATGATTAGCGGGGGTAACGAGCAGTACTTC. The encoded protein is CASMISGGNEQYF.

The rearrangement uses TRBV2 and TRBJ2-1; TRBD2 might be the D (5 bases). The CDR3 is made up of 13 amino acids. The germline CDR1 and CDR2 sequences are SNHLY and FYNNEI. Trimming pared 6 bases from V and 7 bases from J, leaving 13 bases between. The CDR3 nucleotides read TGTGCCAGCAGCCGGACTGAATTAAATGAGCAGTTCTTC. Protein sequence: CASSRTELNEQFF.

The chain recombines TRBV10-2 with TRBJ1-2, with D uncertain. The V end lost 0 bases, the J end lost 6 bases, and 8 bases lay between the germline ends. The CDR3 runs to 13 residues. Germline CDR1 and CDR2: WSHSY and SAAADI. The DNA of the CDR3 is TGCGCCAGCAGTGAGTCTCGGGGTAATGGCTACACCTTC. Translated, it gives CASSESRGNGYTF.

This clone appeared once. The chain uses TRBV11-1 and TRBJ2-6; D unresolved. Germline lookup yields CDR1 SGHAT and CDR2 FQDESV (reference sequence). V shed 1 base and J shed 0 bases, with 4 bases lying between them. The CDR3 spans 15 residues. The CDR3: CASSLGGSGANVLTF. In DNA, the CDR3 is TGTGCCAGCAGCTTAGGAGGCTCTGGGGCCAACGTCCTGACTTTC.

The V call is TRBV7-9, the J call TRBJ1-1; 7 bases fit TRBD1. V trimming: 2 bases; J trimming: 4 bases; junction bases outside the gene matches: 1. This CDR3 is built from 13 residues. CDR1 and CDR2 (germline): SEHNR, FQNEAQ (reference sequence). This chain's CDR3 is CASSLYRGTEAFF. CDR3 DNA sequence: TGTGCCAGCAGCTTATACAGGGGCACTGAAGCTTTCTTT.

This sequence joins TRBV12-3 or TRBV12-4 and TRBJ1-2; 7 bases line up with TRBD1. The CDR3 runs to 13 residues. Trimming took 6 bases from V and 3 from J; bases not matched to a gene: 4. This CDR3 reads CASRNTGDYGYTF. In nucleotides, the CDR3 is TGTGCCAGCAGAAACACAGGGGACTATGGCTACACCTTC.

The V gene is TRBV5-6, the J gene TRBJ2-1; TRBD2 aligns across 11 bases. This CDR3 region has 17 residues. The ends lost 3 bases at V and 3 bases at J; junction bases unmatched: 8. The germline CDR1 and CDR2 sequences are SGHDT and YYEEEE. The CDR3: CASSSSLAGVYYNEQFF. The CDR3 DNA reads TGTGCCAGCAGCTCTTCACTAGCGGGGGTTTACTACAATGAGCAGTTCTTC.

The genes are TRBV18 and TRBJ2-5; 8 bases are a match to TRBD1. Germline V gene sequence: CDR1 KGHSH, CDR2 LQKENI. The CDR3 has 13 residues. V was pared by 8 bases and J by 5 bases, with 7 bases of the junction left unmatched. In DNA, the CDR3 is TGTGCCAGCCTCGGACAGGGAATGGAGACCCAGTACTTC. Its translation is CASLGQGMETQYF.

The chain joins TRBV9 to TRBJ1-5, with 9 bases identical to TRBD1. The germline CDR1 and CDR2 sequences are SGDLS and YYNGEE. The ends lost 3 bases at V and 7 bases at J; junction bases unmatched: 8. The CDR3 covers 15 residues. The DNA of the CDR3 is TGTGCCAGCAGCGCCACAGGGGGCGCGGGACAGCCCCAGCATTTT. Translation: CASSATGGAGQPQHF.

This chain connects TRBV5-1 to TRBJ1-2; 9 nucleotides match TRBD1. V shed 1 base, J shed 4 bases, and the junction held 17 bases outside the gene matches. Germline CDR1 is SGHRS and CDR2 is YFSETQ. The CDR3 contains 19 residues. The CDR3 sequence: CASSLSRSGTGRDFYGYTF. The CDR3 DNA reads TGCGCCAGCAGCTTGAGTCGATCCGGGACAGGGAGGGATTTCTATGGCTACACCTTC. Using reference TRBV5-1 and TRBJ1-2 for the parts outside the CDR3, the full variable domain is KAGVTQTPRYLIKTRGQQVTLSCSPISGHRSVSWYQQTPGQGLQFLFEYFSETQRNKGNFPGRFSGRQFSNSRSEMNVSTLELGDSALYLCASSLSRSGTGRDFYGYTFGSGTRLTVV.

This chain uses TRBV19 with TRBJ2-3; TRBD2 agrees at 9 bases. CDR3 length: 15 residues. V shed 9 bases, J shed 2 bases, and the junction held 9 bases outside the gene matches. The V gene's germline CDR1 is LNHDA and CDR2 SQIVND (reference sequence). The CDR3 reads CASKLAGRNTDTQYF. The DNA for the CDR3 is TGTGCCAGCAAACTAGCGGGTCGGAACACAGATACGCAGTATTTT.

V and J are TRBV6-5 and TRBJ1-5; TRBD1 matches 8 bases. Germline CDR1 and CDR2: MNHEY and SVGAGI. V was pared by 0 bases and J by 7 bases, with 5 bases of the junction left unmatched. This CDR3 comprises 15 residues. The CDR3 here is CASSYSFTGGQPQHF. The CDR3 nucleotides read TGTGCCAGCAGTTACTCGTTTACAGGGGGACAGCCCCAGCATTTT.

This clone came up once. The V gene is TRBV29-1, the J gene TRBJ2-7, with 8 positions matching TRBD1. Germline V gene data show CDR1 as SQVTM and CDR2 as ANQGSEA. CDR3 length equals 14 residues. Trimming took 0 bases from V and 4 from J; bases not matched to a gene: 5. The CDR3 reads CSVEDIGQGYEQYF. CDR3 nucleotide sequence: TGCAGCGTTGAAGATATCGGACAGGGTTACGAGCAGTACTTC.

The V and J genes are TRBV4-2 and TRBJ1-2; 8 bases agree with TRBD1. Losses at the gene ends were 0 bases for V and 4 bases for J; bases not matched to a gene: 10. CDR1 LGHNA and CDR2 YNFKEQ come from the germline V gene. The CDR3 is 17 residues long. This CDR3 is CASSQEPVTGGFYGYTF. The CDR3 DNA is TGTGCCAGCAGCCAAGAGCCCGTAACAGGGGGATTCTATGGCTACACCTTC.

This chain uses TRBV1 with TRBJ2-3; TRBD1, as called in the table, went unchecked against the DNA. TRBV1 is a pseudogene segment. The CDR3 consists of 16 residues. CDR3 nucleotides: TGCACCAGCAGCCGCGGACAGGGGGCGAGCACAGATACGCAGTATTTT. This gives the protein CTSSRGQGASTDTQYF.

The CDR3 DNA reads as TGTGCCAGCAGCCCGGGACCGGGACAGGACTACGAGCAGTACTTC. This gives the protein CASSPGPGQDYEQYF. The chain links TRBV5-6 to TRBJ2-7; 8 bases map to TRBD1. The CDR3 is 15 amino acids. Germline V CDR1 and CDR2: SGHDT, YYEEEE. The ends lost 4 bases at V and 3 bases at J; junction bases unmatched: 9.

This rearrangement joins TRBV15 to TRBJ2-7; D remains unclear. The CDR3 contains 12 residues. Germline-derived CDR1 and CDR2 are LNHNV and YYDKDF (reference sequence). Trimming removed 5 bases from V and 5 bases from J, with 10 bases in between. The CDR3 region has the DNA TGTGCCACCAGCGGATCGCAGGACGAGCAGTACTTC. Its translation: CATSGSQDEQYF.

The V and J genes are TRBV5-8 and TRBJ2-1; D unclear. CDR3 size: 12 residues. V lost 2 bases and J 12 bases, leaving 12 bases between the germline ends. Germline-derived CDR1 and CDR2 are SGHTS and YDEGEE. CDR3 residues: CASSFRSGLQFF. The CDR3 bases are TGTGCCAGCAGCTTCAGGTCTGGGTTGCAGTTCTTC.

The CDR3 loop is CASSGGLAGFAGEQFF. The CDR3 DNA sequence: TGTGCCAGCAGTGGTGGACTAGCGGGATTCGCCGGTGAGCAGTTCTTC. The chain is built from TRBV6-1 and TRBJ2-1; TRBD2 matches at 12 bases. The CDR3 has 16 amino acids. V lost 4 bases and J lost 9; bases outside the gene matches: 10. Germline V gene lookup returns CDR1 MNHNS and CDR2 SASEGT.

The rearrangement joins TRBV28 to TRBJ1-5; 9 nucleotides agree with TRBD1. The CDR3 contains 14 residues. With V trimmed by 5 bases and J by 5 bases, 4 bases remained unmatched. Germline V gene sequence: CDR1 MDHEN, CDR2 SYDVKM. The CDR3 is CASSMTGGDQPQHF. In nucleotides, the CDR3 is TGTGCCAGCAGTATGACAGGGGGGGATCAGCCCCAGCATTTT.